This T cell receptor beta chain was found in a study of blood T cell repertoires in COVID-19. As originally analysed: Estimation of nucleated cell counts relied on the amplification of reference gene primers. Using immunoSEQ multiplex PCR, the repertoire was profiled, and TCRdb retains in-frame clones only, with some absent. V and J calls plus clone size are reproduced from that table; the DNA served to infer D and trimming. The sample contains approximately 310,000 clones, 80% to 90% of which appear only once. Germline lookup yields CDR1 SNHLY and CDR2 FYNNEI. V was shortened by 7 bases and J by 2 bases, with 8 bases between the two germline ends. The CDR3 is made up of 12 amino acids.

This TCR was sampled from a man younger than 40 who had recovered from COVID-19. V is TRBV2 and J is TRBJ1-1; D ambiguous. The material sequenced was PBMCs or T cells enriched from blood (not recorded which). CDR3 nucleotide sequence: TGTGCCAGCACAAACATAAACACTGAAGCTTTCTTT. This translates into CASTNINTEAFF.